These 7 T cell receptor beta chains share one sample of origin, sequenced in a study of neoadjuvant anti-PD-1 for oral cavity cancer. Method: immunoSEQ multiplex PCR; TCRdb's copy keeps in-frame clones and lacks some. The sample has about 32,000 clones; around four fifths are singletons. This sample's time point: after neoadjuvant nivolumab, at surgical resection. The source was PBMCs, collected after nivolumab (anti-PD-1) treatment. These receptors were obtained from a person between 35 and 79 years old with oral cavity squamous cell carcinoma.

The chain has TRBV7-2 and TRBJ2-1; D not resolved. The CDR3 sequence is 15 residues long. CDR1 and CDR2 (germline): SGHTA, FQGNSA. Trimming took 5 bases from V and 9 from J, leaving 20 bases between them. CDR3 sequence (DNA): TGTGCCAGCAGCCCCCCCTGGGCCTCAGCAGTTGAGCAGTTCTTC. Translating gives CASSPPWASAVEQFF.

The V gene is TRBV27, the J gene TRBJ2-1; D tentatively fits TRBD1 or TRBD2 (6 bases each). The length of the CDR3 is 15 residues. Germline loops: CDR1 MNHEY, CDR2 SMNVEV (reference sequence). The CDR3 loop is CASSRGESTYNEQFF. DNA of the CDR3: TGTGCTTCGTCGAGGGGGGAGTCGACCTACAATGAGCAGTTCTTC.

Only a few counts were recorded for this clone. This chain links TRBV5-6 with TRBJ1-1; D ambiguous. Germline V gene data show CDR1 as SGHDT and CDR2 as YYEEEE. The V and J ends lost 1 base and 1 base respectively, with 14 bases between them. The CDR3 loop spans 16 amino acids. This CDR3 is CASSLSFGKSNTEAFF. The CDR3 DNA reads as TGTGCCAGCAGCTTGAGTTTCGGGAAATCGAACACTGAAGCTTTCTTT.

The CDR3 DNA follows: TGCGCCAGCAGCCAAGTCACGGGACTGGGGTCTGAAGCTTTCTTT. This encodes CASSQVTGLGSEAFF. The rearrangement joins TRBV4-1 to TRBJ1-1; weak D call: TRBD1 (5 bases). V shed 1 base and J shed 6 bases, with 15 bases lying between them. The germline CDR1 and CDR2 sequences are MGHRA and YSYEKL. The CDR3 has 15 residues.

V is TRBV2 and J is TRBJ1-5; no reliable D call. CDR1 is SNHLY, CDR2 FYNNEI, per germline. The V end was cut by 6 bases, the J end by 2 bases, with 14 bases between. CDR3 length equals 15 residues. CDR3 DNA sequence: TGTGCCAGCAGAGGACTATCGGGAGGCAATCAGCCCCAGCATTTT. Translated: CASRGLSGGNQPQHF.

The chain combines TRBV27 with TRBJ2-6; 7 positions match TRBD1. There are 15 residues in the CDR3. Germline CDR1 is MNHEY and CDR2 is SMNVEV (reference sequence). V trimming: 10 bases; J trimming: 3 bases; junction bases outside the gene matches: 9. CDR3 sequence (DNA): TGTGCCACCGAGAACAGGGGCCATGGGGCCAACGTCCTGACTTTC. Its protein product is CATENRGHGANVLTF.

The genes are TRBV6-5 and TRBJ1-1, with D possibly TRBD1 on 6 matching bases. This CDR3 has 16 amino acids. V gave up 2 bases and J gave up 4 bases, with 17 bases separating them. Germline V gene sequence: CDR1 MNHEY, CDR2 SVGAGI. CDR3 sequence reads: CASSYEGVQMSTEAFF. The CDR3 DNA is TGTGCCAGCAGTTACGAGGGGGTACAGATGAGCACTGAAGCTTTCTTT.